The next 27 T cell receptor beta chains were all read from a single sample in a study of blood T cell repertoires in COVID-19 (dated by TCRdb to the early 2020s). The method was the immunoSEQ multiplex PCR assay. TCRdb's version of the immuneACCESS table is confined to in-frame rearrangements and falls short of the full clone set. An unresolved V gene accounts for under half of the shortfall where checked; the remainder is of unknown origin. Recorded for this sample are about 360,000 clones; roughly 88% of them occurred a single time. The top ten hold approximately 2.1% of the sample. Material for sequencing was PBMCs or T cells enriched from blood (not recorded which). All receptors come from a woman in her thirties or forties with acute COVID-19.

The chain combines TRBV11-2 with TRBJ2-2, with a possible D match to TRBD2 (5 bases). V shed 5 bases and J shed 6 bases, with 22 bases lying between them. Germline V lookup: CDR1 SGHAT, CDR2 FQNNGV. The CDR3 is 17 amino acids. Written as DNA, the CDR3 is TGTGCCAGCAGCCCAAATAATTCGAGGGTGTCAGCCGGGGAGCTGTTTTTT. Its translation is CASSPNNSRVSAGELFF.

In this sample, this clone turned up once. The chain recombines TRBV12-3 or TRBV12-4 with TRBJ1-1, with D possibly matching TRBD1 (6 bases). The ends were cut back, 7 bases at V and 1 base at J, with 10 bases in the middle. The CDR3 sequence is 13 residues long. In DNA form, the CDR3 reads TGTGCCAGCACCCCGACAGGGAACACTGAAGCTTTCTTT. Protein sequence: CASTPTGNTEAFF.

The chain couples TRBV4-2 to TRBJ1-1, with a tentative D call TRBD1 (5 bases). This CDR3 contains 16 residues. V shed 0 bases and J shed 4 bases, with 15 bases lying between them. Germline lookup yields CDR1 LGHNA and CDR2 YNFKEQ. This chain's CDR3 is CASSQDIRSGGTEAFF. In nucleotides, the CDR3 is TGTGCCAGCAGCCAAGATATCAGGTCGGGGGGCACTGAAGCTTTCTTT.

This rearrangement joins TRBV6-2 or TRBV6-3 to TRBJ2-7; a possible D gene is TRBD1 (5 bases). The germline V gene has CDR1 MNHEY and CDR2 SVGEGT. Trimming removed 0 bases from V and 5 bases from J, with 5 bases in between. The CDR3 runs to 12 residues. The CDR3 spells CASSYSTDEQYF. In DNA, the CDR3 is TGTGCCAGCAGTTACTCGACAGACGAGCAGTACTTC.

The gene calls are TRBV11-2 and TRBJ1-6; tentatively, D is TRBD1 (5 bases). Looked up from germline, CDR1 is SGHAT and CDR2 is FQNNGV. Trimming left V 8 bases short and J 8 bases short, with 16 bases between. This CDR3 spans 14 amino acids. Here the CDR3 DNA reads TGTGCCAGCGGGAAAACAGGCGGGGATTCACCCCTCCACTTT. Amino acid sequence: CASGKTGGDSPLHF. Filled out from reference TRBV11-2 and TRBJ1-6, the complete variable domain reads EAGVAQSPRYKIIEKRQSVAFWCNPISGHATLYWYQQILGQGPKLLIQFQNNGVVDDSQLPKDRFSAERLKGVDSTLKIQPAKLEDSAVYLCASGKTGGDSPLHFGNGTRLTVT.

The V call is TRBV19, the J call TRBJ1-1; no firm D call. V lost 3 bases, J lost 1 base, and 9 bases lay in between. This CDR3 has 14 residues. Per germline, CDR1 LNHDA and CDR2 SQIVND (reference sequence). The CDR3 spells CASSIRAGNTEAFF. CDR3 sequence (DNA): TGTGCCAGTAGTATCCGGGCGGGGAACACTGAAGCTTTCTTT.

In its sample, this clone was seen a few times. CDR3 bases: TGTGCCAGCAGTGACACAGGGGAGGGCTACACCTTC. Translation gives CASSDTGEGYTF. The J gene is TRBJ1-2, the V gene TRBV2; 7 bases map to TRBD1. The germline CDR1 and CDR2 sequences are SNHLY and FYNNEI. The CDR3 loop spans 12 amino acids. Trimming removed 3 bases from V and 8 bases from J; junction bases left unmatched: 3.

CDR3 nucleotide sequence: TGTGCCAGCAGTATACAGGGGGCTTCCTACAATGAGCAGTTCTTC. Residues: CASSIQGASYNEQFF. The chain recombines TRBV2 with TRBJ2-1; 9 nucleotides match TRBD1. The V gene end was trimmed by 5 bases and the J gene end by 1 base; junction bases not matched to a gene: 3. The CDR3 contains 15 residues. The germline V gene has CDR1 SNHLY and CDR2 FYNNEI.

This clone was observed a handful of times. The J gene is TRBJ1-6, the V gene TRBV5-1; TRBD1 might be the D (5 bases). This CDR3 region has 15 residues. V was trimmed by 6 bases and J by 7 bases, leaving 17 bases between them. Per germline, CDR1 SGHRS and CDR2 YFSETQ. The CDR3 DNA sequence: TGCGCCAGCACCATTTGGGGGGGGGAGAATTCACCCCTCCACTTT. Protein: CASTIWGGENSPLHF.

Here the CDR3 DNA reads TGTGCCAGCTCACCTCAGGGGTGGAACACCATATATTTT. Its translation is CASSPQGWNTIYF. This chain connects TRBV18 to TRBJ1-3, with a possible D match to TRBD1 (6 bases). CDR3 length: 13 residues. V was clipped by 3 bases and J by 7 bases, with 10 bases between them. CDR1 is KGHSH and CDR2 is LQKENI in the germline V gene.

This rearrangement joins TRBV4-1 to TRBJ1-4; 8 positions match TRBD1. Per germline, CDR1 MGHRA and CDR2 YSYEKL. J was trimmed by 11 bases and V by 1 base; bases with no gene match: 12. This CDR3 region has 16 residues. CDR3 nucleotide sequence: TGCGCCAGCAGCCAAGGCCTAGGACAGGGTTCTTCGAAACTGTTTTTT. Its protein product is CASSQGLGQGSSKLFF.

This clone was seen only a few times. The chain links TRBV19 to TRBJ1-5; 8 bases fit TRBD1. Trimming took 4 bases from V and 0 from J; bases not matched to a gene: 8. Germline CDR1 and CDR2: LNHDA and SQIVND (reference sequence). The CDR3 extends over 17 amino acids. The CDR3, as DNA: TGTGCCAGTAGTACGGGACAGGACTCATATAGCAATCAGCCCCAGCATTTT. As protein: CASSTGQDSYSNQPQHF.

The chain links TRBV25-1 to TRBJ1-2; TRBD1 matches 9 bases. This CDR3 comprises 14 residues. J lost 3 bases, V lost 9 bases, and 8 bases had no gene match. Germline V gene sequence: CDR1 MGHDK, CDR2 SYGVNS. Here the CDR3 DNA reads TGTGCCAGAACGGACAGGGGTTCTGACTATGGCTACACCTTC. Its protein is CARTDRGSDYGYTF.

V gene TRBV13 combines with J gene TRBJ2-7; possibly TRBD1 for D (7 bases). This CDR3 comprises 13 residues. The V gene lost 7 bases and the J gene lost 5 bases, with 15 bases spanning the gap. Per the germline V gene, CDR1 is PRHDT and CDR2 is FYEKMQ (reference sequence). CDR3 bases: TGTGCCAGCAAGCGGCAGGGGGGAAACGAGCAGTACTTC. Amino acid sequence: CASKRQGGNEQYF.

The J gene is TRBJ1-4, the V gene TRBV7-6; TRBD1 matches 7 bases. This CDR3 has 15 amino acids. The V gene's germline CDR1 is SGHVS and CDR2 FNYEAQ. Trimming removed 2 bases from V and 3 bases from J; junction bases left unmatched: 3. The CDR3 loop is CASSLWDSANEKLFF. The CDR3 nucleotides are TGTGCCAGCAGCTTATGGGACAGCGCTAATGAAAAACTGTTTTTT. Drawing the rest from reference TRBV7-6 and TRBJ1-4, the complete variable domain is GAGVSQSPRYKVTKRGQDVALRCDPISGHVSLYWYRQALGQGPEFLTYFNYEAQQDKSGLPNDRFSAERPEGSISTLTIQRTEQRDSAMYRCASSLWDSANEKLFFGSGTQLSVL.

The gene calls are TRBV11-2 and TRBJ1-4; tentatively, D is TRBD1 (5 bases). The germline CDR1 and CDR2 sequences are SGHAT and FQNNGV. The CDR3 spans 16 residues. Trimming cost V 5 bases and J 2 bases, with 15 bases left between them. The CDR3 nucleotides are TGTGCCAGCAGCCCCCCTCAGGGATTCACTAATGAAAAACTGTTTTTT. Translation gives CASSPPQGFTNEKLFF.

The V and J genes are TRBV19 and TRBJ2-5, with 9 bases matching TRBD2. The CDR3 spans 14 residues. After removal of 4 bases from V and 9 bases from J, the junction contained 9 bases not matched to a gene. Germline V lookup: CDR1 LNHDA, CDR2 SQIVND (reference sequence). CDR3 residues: CASSRGAGGPAQYF. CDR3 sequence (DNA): TGTGCCAGTAGTAGGGGAGCGGGGGGCCCGGCCCAGTACTTC. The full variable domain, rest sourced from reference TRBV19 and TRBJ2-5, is DGGITQSPKYLFRKEGQNVTLSCEQNLNHDAMYWYRQDPGQGLRLIYYSQIVNDFQKGDIAEGYSVSREKKESFPLTVTSAQKNPTAFYLCASSRGAGGPAQYFGPGTRLLVL.

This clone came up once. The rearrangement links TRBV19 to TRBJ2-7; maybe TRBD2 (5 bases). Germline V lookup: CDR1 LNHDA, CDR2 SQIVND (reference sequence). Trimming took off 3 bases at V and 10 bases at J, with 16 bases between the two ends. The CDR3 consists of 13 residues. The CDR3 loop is CASSIRGDGIQYF. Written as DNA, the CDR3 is TGTGCCAGTAGTATTCGGGGTGACGGCATACAGTACTTC.

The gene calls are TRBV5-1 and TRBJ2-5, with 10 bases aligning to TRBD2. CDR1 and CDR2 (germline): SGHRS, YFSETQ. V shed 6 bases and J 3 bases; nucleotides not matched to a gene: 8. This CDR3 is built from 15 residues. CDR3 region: CASTLAGLHEETQYF. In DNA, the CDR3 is TGCGCCAGCACACTAGCGGGACTTCACGAAGAGACCCAGTACTTC.

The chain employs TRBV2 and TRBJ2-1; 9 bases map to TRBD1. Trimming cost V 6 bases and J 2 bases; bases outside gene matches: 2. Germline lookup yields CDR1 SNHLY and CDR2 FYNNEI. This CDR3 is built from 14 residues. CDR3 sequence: CASRGDRAYNEQFF. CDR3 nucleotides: TGTGCCAGCAGAGGGGACAGGGCCTACAATGAGCAGTTCTTC.

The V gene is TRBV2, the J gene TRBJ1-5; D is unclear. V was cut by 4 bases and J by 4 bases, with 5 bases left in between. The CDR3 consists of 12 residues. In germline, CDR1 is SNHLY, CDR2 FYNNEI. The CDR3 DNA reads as TGTGCCAGCAGTGCGGTTAATCAGCCCCAGCATTTT. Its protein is CASSAVNQPQHF. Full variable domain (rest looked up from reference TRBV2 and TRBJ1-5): EPEVTQTPSHQVTQMGQEVILRCVPISNHLYFYWYRQILGQKVEFLVSFYNNEISEKSEIFDDQFSVERPDGSNFTLKIRSTKLEDSAMYFCASSAVNQPQHFGDGTRLSIL.

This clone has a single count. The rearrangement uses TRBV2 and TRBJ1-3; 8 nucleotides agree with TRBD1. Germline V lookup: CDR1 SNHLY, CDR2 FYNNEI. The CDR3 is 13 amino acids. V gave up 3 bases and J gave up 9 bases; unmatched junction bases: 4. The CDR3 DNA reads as TGTGCCAGCAGTGACAGGGGGCAGGGCACCATATATTTT. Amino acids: CASSDRGQGTIYF.

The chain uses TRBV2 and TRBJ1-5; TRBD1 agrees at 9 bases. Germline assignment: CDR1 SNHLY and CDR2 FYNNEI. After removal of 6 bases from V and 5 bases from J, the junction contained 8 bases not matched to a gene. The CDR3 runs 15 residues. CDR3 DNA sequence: TGTGCCAGCAGGGTGGGACAGGGCCCCGATCAGCCCCAGCATTTT. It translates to CASRVGQGPDQPQHF.

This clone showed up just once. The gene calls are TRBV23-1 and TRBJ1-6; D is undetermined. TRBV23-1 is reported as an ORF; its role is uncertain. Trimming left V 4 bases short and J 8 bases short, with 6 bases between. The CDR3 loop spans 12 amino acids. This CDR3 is CASSPCYSPLHF. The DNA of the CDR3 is TGCGCCAGCAGTCCGTGTTATTCACCCCTCCACTTT.

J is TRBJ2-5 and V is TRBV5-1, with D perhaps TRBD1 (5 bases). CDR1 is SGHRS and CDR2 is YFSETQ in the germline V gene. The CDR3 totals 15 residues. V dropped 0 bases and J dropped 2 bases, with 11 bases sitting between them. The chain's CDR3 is CASSLDTGLQETQYF. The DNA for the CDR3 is TGCGCCAGCAGCTTGGATACAGGCCTTCAAGAGACCCAGTACTTC.

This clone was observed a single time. In DNA, the CDR3 is TGCGCCAGCAAGCTAGCGGGGGACAATGAGCAGTTCTTC. Translated: CASKLAGDNEQFF. This sequence joins TRBV10-2 and TRBJ2-1; 10 nucleotides line up with TRBD2. Trimming took 7 bases from V and 5 from J; bases not matched to a gene: 2. The CDR3 consists of 13 residues. Germline V gene sequence: CDR1 WSHSY, CDR2 SAAADI.

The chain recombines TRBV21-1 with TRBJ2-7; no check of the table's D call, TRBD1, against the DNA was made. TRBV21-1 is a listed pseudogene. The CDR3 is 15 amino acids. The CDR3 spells CASSKSHDRSYEQYF. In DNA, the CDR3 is TGTGCCAGCAGCAAGTCACACGACAGATCCTACGAGCAGTACTTC.